The present TCR beta chain was sequenced within a study of blood T cell repertoires in COVID-19. About the research overall: Spain, Italy and the United States supplied samples that represented acute and convalescent COVID-19.

Repertoires were generated with immunoSEQ multiplex PCR, while TCRdb's copy carries only in-frame clones and drops some. The table has about 87,000 clones, about 80% seen once. This CDR3 spans 15 amino acids. Germline loops: CDR1 LGHDT, CDR2 YNNKEL (reference sequence). Losses at the gene ends were 5 bases for V and 9 bases for J; bases not matched to a gene: 7. The V call is TRBV3-1 (or the pseudogene TRBV3-2), the J call TRBJ1-6, with 10 positions matching TRBD1. The sample consisted of peripheral blood. The origin of this receptor is an older woman with acute or convalescent COVID-19. The CDR3 loop is CASSSGTGVSSPLHF. DNA of the CDR3: TGTGCCAGCAGCTCCGGGACAGGGGTAAGTTCACCCCTCCACTTT.